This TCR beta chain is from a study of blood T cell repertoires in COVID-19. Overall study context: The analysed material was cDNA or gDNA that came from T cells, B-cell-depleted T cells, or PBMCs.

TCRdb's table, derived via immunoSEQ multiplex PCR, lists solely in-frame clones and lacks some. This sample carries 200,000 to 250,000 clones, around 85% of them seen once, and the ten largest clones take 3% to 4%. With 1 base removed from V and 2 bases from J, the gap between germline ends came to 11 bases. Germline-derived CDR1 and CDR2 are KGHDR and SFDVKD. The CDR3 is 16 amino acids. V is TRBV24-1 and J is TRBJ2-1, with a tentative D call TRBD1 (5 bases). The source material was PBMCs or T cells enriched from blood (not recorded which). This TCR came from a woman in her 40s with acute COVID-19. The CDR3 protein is CATSDFVPGTYNEQFF. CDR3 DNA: TGTGCCACCAGTGATTTCGTGCCAGGGACCTACAATGAGCAGTTCTTC.